Shown below are 32 T cell receptor beta chains from a single sample sequenced in a study of CD8+ T cells in alopecia areata. RNA was isolated and reverse transcribed to cDNA, the sequencing template. Produced via immunoSEQ multiplex PCR; TCRdb's table is partial and in-frame only. The sample consists of 130,000 to 150,000 clones, about 51% of them appearing once. The sample was CD4+ T cells sorted from blood, taken at week 0. The receptors shown here come from a human donor with alopecia areata.

The chain has TRBV12-5 and TRBJ2-3; 10 bases are a match to TRBD1. V lost 5 bases to trimming and J lost 2 bases; unmatched junction nucleotides: 4. Germline V gene sequence: CDR1 LGHNT, CDR2 FRNRAP. The length of the CDR3 is 15 residues. DNA for the CDR3: TGTGCTAGTGGTCAGACAGGGGGCTTCACAGATACGCAGTATTTT. This translates into CASGQTGGFTDTQYF.

This clone has only one observation. The V call is TRBV30, the J call TRBJ1-5, with TRBD1 matching 7 bases. J gave up 3 bases and V 3 bases, and 8 bases lay outside the gene matches. CDR1 is GTSNPN and CDR2 is SVGIG in the germline V gene (reference sequence). The CDR3 runs to 15 residues. CDR3 coding DNA: TGTGCCTGGAGGGGGTCCGGGACAGTCAATCAGCCCCAGCATTTT. Translation: CAWRGSGTVNQPQHF.

The rearrangement joins TRBV30 to TRBJ2-4, with D unresolved. CDR3 length: 13 residues. Germline values: CDR1 GTSNPN, CDR2 SVGIG (reference sequence). Between the trimmed V and J ends, which lost 1 base and 2 bases, there was a span of 6 bases. The CDR3 is CAWSESPKNIQYF. The CDR3 DNA reads TGTGCCTGGAGTGAATCCCCCAAAAACATTCAGTACTTC.

A single count supports this clone. The chain couples TRBV5-1 to TRBJ2-7, with D possibly TRBD2 on 6 matching bases. Germline V gene sequence: CDR1 SGHRS, CDR2 YFSETQ. Trimming took 7 bases from V and 4 from J, leaving 18 bases between them. CDR3 size: 14 residues. The CDR3 is CASGAGGLQYEQYF. The CDR3 nucleotides read TGCGCCAGCGGTGCCGGAGGGCTACAATACGAGCAGTACTTC. The complete variable domain, with remaining parts taken from reference TRBV5-1 and TRBJ2-7, reads KAGVTQTPRYLIKTRGQQVTLSCSPISGHRSVSWYQQTPGQGLQFLFEYFSETQRNKGNFPGRFSGRQFSNSRSEMNVSTLELGDSALYLCASGAGGLQYEQYFGPGTRLTVT.

The genes are TRBV30 and TRBJ2-2; 7 bases line up with TRBD2. Losses at the gene ends were 4 bases for V and 3 bases for J; bases not matched to a gene: 2. CDR3 length equals 13 residues. Germline CDR1 and CDR2: GTSNPN and SVGIG (reference sequence). The CDR3 spells CAWTSGYTGELFF. In DNA form, the CDR3 reads TGTGCCTGGACTAGCGGATACACCGGGGAGCTGTTTTTT.

This clone was observed a few times. V and J are TRBV18 and TRBJ1-5; D gene ambiguous. V shed 1 base and J shed 3 bases, with 10 bases lying between them. Germline V gene data show CDR1 as KGHSH and CDR2 as LQKENI. This CDR3 has 15 amino acids. The CDR3: CASSPLPVDNQPQHF. The CDR3 DNA is TGTGCCAGCTCACCACTGCCGGTTGACAATCAGCCCCAGCATTTT.

The J gene is TRBJ2-5, the V gene TRBV7-2, with 13 nucleotides matching TRBD2. V lost 5 bases and J lost 5; bases outside the gene matches: 8. The CDR3 runs to 16 residues. In germline, CDR1 is SGHTA, CDR2 FQGNSA. The CDR3 reads CASSQRTSGRRETQYF. DNA of the CDR3: TGTGCCAGCAGCCAACGGACTAGCGGGAGAAGGGAGACCCAGTACTTC.

The chain couples TRBV29-1 to TRBJ2-7; 8 nucleotides align to TRBD2. The germline CDR1 and CDR2 sequences are SQVTM and ANQGSEA. The CDR3 covers 12 residues. The CDR3 protein is CGISGSTYEQYF. In DNA, the CDR3 is TGCGGAATCAGCGGGAGCACCTACGAGCAGTACTTC.

The CDR3, as DNA: TGTGCCAGCACCGCCGGGGGGGGGCAGTTCTTC. This codes for CASTAGGGQFF. This sequence joins TRBV7-2 and TRBJ2-1; 8 nucleotides align to TRBD2. Germline V CDR1 and CDR2: SGHTA, FQGNSA. This CDR3 contains 11 residues. The V gene end was trimmed by 7 bases and the J gene end by 12 bases; junction bases not matched to a gene: 5.

The CDR3 sequence is CAWSDRGGTEAFF. The CDR3 nucleotides are TGTGCCTGGAGCGACAGGGGTGGCACTGAAGCTTTCTTT. This rearrangement joins TRBV30 to TRBJ1-1; TRBD1 aligns across 8 bases. The CDR3 is made up of 13 amino acids. The germline V gene has CDR1 GTSNPN and CDR2 SVGIG (reference sequence). Trimming took 3 bases from V and 4 from J; bases not matched to a gene: 4.

The chain is built from TRBV29-1 and TRBJ2-7; no clear D. The CDR3 is 12 residues long. V was cut by 6 bases and J by 1 base, with 10 bases left in between. Germline CDR1 and CDR2: SQVTM and ANQGSEA. The CDR3 region has the DNA TGCAGCGTGCAGGCGAATTCCTACGAGCAGTACTTC. Protein product: CSVQANSYEQYF.

As to this clone: Different DNA sequences within this sample yield the same CDR3. CDR3 in amino acids: CAWSTGYEQYF. For the CDR3, the DNA is TGTGCCTGGAGTACCGGCTACGAGCAGTACTTC. This rearrangement joins TRBV30 to TRBJ2-7; no firm D call. The CDR3 is 11 residues long. Germline V gene data show CDR1 as GTSNPN and CDR2 as SVGIG (reference sequence). Between the trimmed V and J ends, which lost 2 bases and 3 bases, there was a span of 5 bases.

The J gene is TRBJ2-1, the V gene TRBV28; D gene unclear. The CDR3 length is 12 residues. Germline CDR1 reads MDHEN; CDR2 reads SYDVKM. V lost 7 bases, J lost 3 bases, and 7 bases lay in between. The CDR3 DNA reads as TGTGCCAGCAAGGCCAGCTACAATGAGCAGTTCTTC. It translates to CASKASYNEQFF.

The sample holds a few counts of this clone. J is TRBJ2-6 and V is TRBV30, with 7 bases that match TRBD1. Unmatched junction bases numbered 4, after V lost 5 bases and J lost 0 bases. The CDR3 has 15 residues. The germline CDR1 and CDR2 sequences are GTSNPN and SVGIG (reference sequence). Here the CDR3 DNA reads TGTGCCTGGGACAACAGGGGCTCTGGGGCCAACGTCCTGACTTTC. Protein sequence: CAWDNRGSGANVLTF.

Comment on this clone: Possible read error: a much larger clone is one base away. The V call is TRBV5-6, the J call TRBJ2-5; no clear D. The CDR3 totals 11 residues. CDR1 SGHDT and CDR2 YYEEEE come from the germline V gene. V shed 2 bases and J shed 2 bases, with 1 base lying between them. The CDR3 bases are TGTGCCAGCAGCTTTCAAGAGACCCAGTACTTC. As protein: CASSFQETQYF. The whole variable domain, remainder taken from reference TRBV5-6 and TRBJ2-5, is DAGVTQSPTHLIKTRGQQVTLRCSPKSGHDTVSWYQQALGQGPQFIFQYYEEEERQRGNFPDRFSGHQFPNYSSELNVNALLLGDSALYLCASSFQETQYFGPGTRLLVL.

The chain carries TRBV2 and TRBJ2-1; 8 bases agree with TRBD2. The CDR3 has 16 residues. CDR1 SNHLY and CDR2 FYNNEI come from the germline V gene. V shed 5 bases and J 6 bases; nucleotides not matched to a gene: 12. The CDR3 nucleotides are TGTGCCAGCAGTCCCGCCGGGCTAGCGGGTATCAATGAGCAGTTCTTC. Its translation is CASSPAGLAGINEQFF. Together with reference TRBV2 and TRBJ2-1, the CDR3 gives the full variable domain: EPEVTQTPSHQVTQMGQEVILRCVPISNHLYFYWYRQILGQKVEFLVSFYNNEISEKSEIFDDQFSVERPDGSNFTLKIRSTKLEDSAMYFCASSPAGLAGINEQFFGPGTRLTVL.

The chain couples TRBV2 to TRBJ1-5; the D is unclear. Germline V gene lookup returns CDR1 SNHLY and CDR2 FYNNEI. The CDR3 totals 14 residues. V lost 5 bases to trimming and J lost 2 bases, with 10 bases between them. The CDR3, as DNA: TGTGCCAGCAGTACGGGCTCTCGCAATCAGCCCCAGCATTTT. It specifies CASSTGSRNQPQHF.

This clone appeared once. V is TRBV7-3 and J is TRBJ2-7; 8 nucleotides match TRBD2. CDR3 length equals 15 residues. Germline V gives CDR1 SGHTA, CDR2 FQGTGA. V was clipped by 4 bases and J by 1 base; unmatched bases: 6. CDR3 protein: CASSYSGGGSYEQYF. The CDR3 bases are TGTGCCAGCAGCTACTCGGGAGGGGGATCCTACGAGCAGTACTTC.

V usage is TRBV2 and J usage is TRBJ1-5; the match to TRBD1 covers 7 bases. Per the germline V gene, CDR1 is SNHLY and CDR2 is FYNNEI. The length of the CDR3 is 13 residues. With V trimmed by 6 bases and J by 5 bases, 4 bases remained unmatched. CDR3 bases: TGTGCCAGCAGATTTGGACAGGATCAGCCCCAGCATTTT. This encodes CASRFGQDQPQHF.

This clone was seen only a few times. The chain has TRBV18 and TRBJ1-5; TRBD1 is a possible D gene (5 bases). The CDR3 sequence is 16 residues long. Germline CDR1 reads KGHSH; CDR2 reads LQKENI. Deletions cut 3 bases from V and 4 bases from J, with 16 bases between. The CDR3 DNA sequence: TGTGCCAGCTCACCCCTAGGAGGGGATACAAATCAGCCCCAGCATTTT. Translation gives CASSPLGGDTNQPQHF.

This clone was found a few times. The V and J genes are TRBV7-2 and TRBJ2-3; possibly TRBD1 for D (5 bases). CDR3 length: 16 amino acids. V was shortened by 6 bases and J by 0 bases, with 16 bases between the two germline ends. From germline, CDR1 is SGHTA and CDR2 FQGNSA. The CDR3 here is CASSSQWGPSTDTQYF. CDR3 DNA: TGTGCCAGCAGTTCCCAGTGGGGCCCTAGCACAGATACGCAGTATTTT.

The CDR3 nucleotides are TGTGCCAGCAGTGAAATAGCGGGATGGGGGGCACAGGGAAACATTCAGTACTTC. Translated: CASSEIAGWGAQGNIQYF. J is TRBJ2-4 and V is TRBV25-1; 8 nucleotides align to TRBD2. CDR1 is MGHDK, CDR2 SYGVNS, per germline. The CDR3 has 18 amino acids. V lost 2 bases to trimming and J lost 6 bases; unmatched junction nucleotides: 15.

The chain carries TRBV30 and TRBJ2-5, with D perhaps matching TRBD1 (6 bases). Germline CDR1 and CDR2: GTSNPN and SVGIG (reference sequence). This CDR3 has 13 amino acids. V dropped 4 bases and J dropped 2 bases, with 11 bases sitting between them. CDR3 bases: TGTGCCTGGAAGGAGGACAGACAAGAGACCCAGTACTTC. Its protein product is CAWKEDRQETQYF.

The V gene is TRBV19, the J gene TRBJ2-1; 10 nucleotides line up with TRBD2. This CDR3 spans 14 amino acids. CDR1 and CDR2 from the germline V gene are LNHDA and SQIVND (reference sequence). Trimming cost V 9 bases and J 8 bases; bases outside gene matches: 10. The CDR3 sequence: CASSGTSDFHEQFF. The CDR3 DNA reads TGTGCCAGCTCTGGGACTAGCGACTTCCATGAGCAGTTCTTC.

This clone occurred once. This specimen includes other DNA sequences encoding the same CDR3. The genes are TRBV30 and TRBJ2-1; D is uncertain. V gave up 0 bases and J gave up 10 bases, with 7 bases separating them. Germline CDR1 is GTSNPN and CDR2 is SVGIG (reference sequence). This CDR3 contains 11 residues. CDR3 in DNA: TGTGCCTGGAGTGTACTCAGGGAGCAGTTCTTC. Translating gives CAWSVLREQFF.

This clone occurred once. The CDR3 DNA is TGTGCCAGCAGCGTAAAGACGCCTTCGGGTCGGGATACGCAGTATTTT. This encodes CASSVKTPSGRDTQYF. The rearrangement links TRBV9 to TRBJ2-3; D ambiguous. This CDR3 has 16 amino acids. The V and J ends lost 1 base and 6 bases respectively, with 18 bases between them. Germline assignment: CDR1 SGDLS and CDR2 YYNGEE. Full variable domain (missing parts from reference TRBV9 and TRBJ2-3): DSGVTQTPKHLITATGQRVTLRCSPRSGDLSVYWYQQSLDQGLQFLIQYYNGEERAKGNILERFSAQQFPDLHSELNLSSLELGDSALYFCASSVKTPSGRDTQYFGPGTRLTVL.

The rearrangement joins TRBV29-1 to TRBJ2-1, with D perhaps matching TRBD1 (6 bases). The CDR3 is 14 residues long. Germline CDR1 and CDR2: SQVTM and ANQGSEA. Trimming took off 6 bases at V and 7 bases at J, with 19 bases between the two ends. In nucleotides, the CDR3 is TGCAGCGTCCTCCGGGTGACAGGTCGGAATGAGCAGTTCTTC. It specifies CSVLRVTGRNEQFF.

The chain is built from TRBV29-1 and TRBJ2-3; weak D call: TRBD1 (5 bases). V lost 6 bases to trimming and J lost 2 bases, with 15 bases between them. The CDR3 extends over 14 amino acids. CDR1 is SQVTM and CDR2 is ANQGSEA in the germline V gene. The CDR3 region is CSVPRGQITDTQYF. As DNA, the CDR3 is TGCAGCGTCCCAAGGGGTCAGATCACAGATACGCAGTATTTT.

This rearrangement joins TRBV18 to TRBJ2-7; 11 bases fit TRBD2. CDR3 length: 15 amino acids. Per the germline V gene, CDR1 is KGHSH and CDR2 is LQKENI. Unmatched junction bases numbered 7, after V lost 3 bases and J lost 6 bases. DNA of the CDR3: TGTGCCAGCTCACCCCAGACTAGCGGGACGGCCGAGCAGTACTTC. This translates into CASSPQTSGTAEQYF. Together with reference TRBV18 and TRBJ2-7, the CDR3 gives the full variable domain: NAGVMQNPRHLVRRRGQEARLRCSPMKGHSHVYWYRQLPEEGLKFMVYLQKENIIDESGMPKERFSAEFPKEGPSILRIQQVVRGDSAAYFCASSPQTSGTAEQYFGPGTRLTVT.

The J gene is TRBJ2-5, the V gene TRBV29-1; TRBD2 matches at 8 bases. Losses at the gene ends were 4 bases for V and 4 bases for J; bases not matched to a gene: 8. Germline values: CDR1 SQVTM, CDR2 ANQGSEA. The CDR3 contains 14 residues. The CDR3, as DNA: TGCAGCGTTGCGGGGGGGGCGCAGGCAGAGACCCAGTACTTC. Translating it yields CSVAGGAQAETQYF. Supplemented by reference TRBV29-1 and TRBJ2-5, the full variable domain reads SAVISQKPSRDICQRGTSLTIQCQVDSQVTMMFWYRQQPGQSLTLIATANQGSEATYESGFVIDKFPISRPNLTFSTLTVSNMSPEDSSIYLCSVAGGAQAETQYFGPGTRLLVL.

This clone has more than one count but fewer than ten. V is TRBV29-1 and J is TRBJ2-1, with 9 bases identical to TRBD2. This CDR3 region has 15 residues. V lost 6 bases to trimming and J lost 6 bases; unmatched junction nucleotides: 12. CDR1 and CDR2 from the germline V gene are SQVTM and ANQGSEA. The CDR3: CSVPGLATRSNEQFF. CDR3 DNA: TGCAGCGTGCCGGGACTAGCCACGAGGAGCAATGAGCAGTTCTTC.

This rearrangement joins TRBV13 to TRBJ2-5; D may be TRBD2 (5 bases). V lost 0 bases, J lost 5 bases, and 13 bases lay in between. Germline V lookup: CDR1 PRHDT, CDR2 FYEKMQ (reference sequence). The CDR3 is made up of 15 amino acids. CDR3 sequence reads: CASSLGRGRGETQYF. The CDR3 DNA sequence: TGTGCCAGCAGCTTAGGGCGCGGCCGAGGGGAGACCCAGTACTTC.